Here is one T cell receptor (beta chain) with its context. The data belong to a study of blood T cell repertoires in COVID-19. This table comes from immunoSEQ multiplex PCR, and its TCRdb copy is limited to in-frame clones, with some not included. The sample carries fewer than 30,000 clones, 70% to 90% recorded once. This CDR3 is built from 17 residues. Germline V gives CDR1 SGHNT, CDR2 YENEEA. Trimming took off 6 bases at V and 7 bases at J, with 25 bases between the two ends. Sequenced sample: peripheral blood. This TCR was recovered from a woman older than 75 with COVID-19, enrolled during active disease. The chain joins TRBV11-3 to TRBJ1-5, with D unclear. CDR3 region: CASRETPGVGGRQPQHF. Here the CDR3 DNA reads TGTGCCAGCAGAGAAACACCCGGGGTTGGAGGTAGACAGCCCCAGCATTTT. Full variable domain (outside the CDR3, taken from reference TRBV11-3 and TRBJ1-5): EAGVVQSPRYKIIEKKQPVAFWCNPISGHNTLYWYLQNLGQGPELLIRYENEEAVDDSQLPKDRFSAERLKGVDSTLKIQPAELGDSAVYLCASRETPGVGGRQPQHFGDGTRLSIL.